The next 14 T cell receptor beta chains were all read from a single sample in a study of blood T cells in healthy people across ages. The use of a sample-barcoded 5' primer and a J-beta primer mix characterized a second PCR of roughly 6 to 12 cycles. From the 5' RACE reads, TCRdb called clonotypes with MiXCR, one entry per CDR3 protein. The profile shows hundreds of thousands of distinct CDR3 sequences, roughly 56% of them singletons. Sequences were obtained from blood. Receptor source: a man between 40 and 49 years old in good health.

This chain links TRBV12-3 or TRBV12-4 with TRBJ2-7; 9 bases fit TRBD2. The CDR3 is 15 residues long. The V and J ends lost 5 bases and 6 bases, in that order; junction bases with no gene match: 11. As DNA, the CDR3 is TGTGCCAGCAGTCCTCATAGCGGGGGCCCTGGCGAGCAGTACTTC. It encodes CASSPHSGGPGEQYF.

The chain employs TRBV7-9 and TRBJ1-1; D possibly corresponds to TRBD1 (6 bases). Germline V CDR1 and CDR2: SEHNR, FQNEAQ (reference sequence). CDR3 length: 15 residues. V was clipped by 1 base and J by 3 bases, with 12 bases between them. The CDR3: CASSLGGGLDTEAFF. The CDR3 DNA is TGTGCCAGCAGCTTAGGGGGGGGGCTGGACACTGAAGCTTTCTTT.

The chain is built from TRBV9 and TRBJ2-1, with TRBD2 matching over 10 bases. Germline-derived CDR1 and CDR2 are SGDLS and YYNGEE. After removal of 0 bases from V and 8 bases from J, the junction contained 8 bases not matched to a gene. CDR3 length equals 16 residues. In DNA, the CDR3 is TGTGCCAGCAGCGTAGTTTTAGCGGGAGGTCCGGATGAGCAGTTCTTC. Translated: CASSVVLAGGPDEQFF.

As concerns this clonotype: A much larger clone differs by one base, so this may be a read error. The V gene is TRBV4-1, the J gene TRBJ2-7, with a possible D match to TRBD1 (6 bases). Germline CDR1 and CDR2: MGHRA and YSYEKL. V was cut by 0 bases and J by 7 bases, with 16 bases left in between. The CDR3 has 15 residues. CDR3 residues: CASSQERTAYNEQYF. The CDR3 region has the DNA TGCGCCAGCAGCCAAGAAAGGACAGCTTACAATGAGCAGTACTTC.

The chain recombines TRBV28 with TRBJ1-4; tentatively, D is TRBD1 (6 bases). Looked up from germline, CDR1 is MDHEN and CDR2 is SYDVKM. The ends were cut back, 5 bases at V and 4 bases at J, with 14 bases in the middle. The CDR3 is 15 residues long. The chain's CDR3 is CASSPPGAGNEKLFF. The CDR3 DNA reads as TGTGCCAGCAGTCCCCCAGGGGCCGGTAATGAAAAACTGTTTTTT.

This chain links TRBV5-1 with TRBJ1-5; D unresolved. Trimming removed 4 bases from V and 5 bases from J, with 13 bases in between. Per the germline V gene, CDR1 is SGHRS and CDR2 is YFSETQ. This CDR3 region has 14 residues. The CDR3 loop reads CASSPQGGHQPQHF. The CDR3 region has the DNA TGCGCCAGCAGCCCTCAAGGTGGTCATCAGCCCCAGCATTTT.

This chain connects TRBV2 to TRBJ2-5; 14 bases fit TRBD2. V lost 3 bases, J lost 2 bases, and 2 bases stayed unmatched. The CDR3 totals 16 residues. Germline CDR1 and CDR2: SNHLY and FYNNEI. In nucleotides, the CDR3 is TGTGCCAGCAGTGATTGGACTAGCGGGGGGCAAGAGACCCAGTACTTC. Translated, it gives CASSDWTSGGQETQYF.

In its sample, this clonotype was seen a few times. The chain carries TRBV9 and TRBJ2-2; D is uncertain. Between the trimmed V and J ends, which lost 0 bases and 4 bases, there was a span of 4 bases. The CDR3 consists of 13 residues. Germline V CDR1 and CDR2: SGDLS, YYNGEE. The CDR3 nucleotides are TGTGCCAGCAGCGTAGTTTCCACCGGGGAGCTGTTTTTT. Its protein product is CASSVVSTGELFF.

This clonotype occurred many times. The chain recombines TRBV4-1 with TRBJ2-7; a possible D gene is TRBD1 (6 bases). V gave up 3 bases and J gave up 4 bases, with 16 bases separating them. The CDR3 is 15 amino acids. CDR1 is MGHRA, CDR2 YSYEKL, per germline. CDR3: CASSQASGTQYEQYF. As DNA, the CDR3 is TGCGCCAGCAGCCAGGCTTCGGGGACACAGTACGAGCAGTACTTC.

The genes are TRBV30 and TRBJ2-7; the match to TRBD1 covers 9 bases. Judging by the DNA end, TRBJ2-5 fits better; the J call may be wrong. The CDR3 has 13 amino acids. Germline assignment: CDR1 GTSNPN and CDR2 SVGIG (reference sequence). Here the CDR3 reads CAWTMDRGETQYF. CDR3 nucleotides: TGTGCCTGGACCATGGACAGGGGAGAGACCCAGTACTTC.

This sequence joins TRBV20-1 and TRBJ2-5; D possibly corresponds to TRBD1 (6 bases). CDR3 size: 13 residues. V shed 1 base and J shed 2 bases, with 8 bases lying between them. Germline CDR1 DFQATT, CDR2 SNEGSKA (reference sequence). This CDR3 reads CSARADSQETQYF. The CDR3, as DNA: TGCAGTGCTAGAGCGGACAGTCAAGAGACCCAGTACTTC.

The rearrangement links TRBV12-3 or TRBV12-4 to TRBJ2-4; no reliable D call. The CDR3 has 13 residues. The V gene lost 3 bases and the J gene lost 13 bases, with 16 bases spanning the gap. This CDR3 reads CASSFGRYNEQYF. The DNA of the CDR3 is TGTGCCAGCAGTTTCGGCAGGTACAATGAGCAGTACTTC.

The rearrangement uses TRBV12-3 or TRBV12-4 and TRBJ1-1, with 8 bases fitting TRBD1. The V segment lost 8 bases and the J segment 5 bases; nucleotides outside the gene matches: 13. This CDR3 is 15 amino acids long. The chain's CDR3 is CASAPIGQGSTEAFF. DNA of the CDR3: TGTGCCAGCGCCCCAATAGGACAGGGTTCGACTGAAGCTTTCTTT.

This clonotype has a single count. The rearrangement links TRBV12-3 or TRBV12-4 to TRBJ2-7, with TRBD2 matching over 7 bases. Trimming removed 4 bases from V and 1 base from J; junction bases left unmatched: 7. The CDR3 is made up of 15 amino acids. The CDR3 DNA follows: TGTGCCAGCAGTTGGGGGGGGGAGTGGTCCTACGAGCAGTACTTC. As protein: CASSWGGEWSYEQYF.